This TCR beta chain derives from a study of shared clonotypes between healthy human individuals. Across the study: The donors, two women and three men, were aged 18 to 49.

Regarding this clone: Its antigen is currently unknown.

Study conclusions and caveats: Of the naive CD4 clonotypes, around 5.2% were shared across four donors.

This table comes from immunoSEQ multiplex PCR, and its TCRdb copy is limited to in-frame clones, with some not included. The sample consists of a few million clones, about nine tenths of them appearing once. The CDR3 runs 15 residues. CDR1 is MDHEN and CDR2 is SYDVKM in the germline V gene. Trimming removed 5 bases at V and 9 bases at J, with 17 bases between. Partitioning of CD4+ cells yielded a CD45RA+ naive subset and a CD45RA-negative memory subset. This receptor was taken from a man between 18 and 35 years old in good health. Some clones in this sample may be carry-over from other donors' samples. The sample taken for sequencing was naive CD4+ T cells from PBMCs. Subset reported: CD45RA+ positively selected. This chain connects TRBV28 to TRBJ1-6; TRBD1 is a possible D gene (5 bases). Here the CDR3 reads CASSTHPGLRSPLHF. The CDR3 DNA sequence: TGTGCCAGCAGTACCCATCCGGGACTTCGTTCACCCCTCCACTTT.